The sequence of this T cell receptor beta chain was determined in a study of CD8 T cells in acute hepatitis C reinfection (dated by TCRdb to about 2021). About the study as a whole: Both during acute infection and after viral clearance, the study profiled the TCRbeta repertoire of CD8+ T cells that were specific for the HCV NS3-1073 epitope. Paired acute and follow-up samples were contributed by four spontaneous resolvers. Acute samples were obtained within 168 days of the estimated infection date from a few spontaneous resolvers and 6 or 7 chronically infected subjects. Overall results and qualifications from the work: Follow-up repertoires were not available for chronically infected subjects, because NS3-1073 specific cells were too rare to be sorted. All groups preferentially used the TRBV04 and TRBV06 gene families, and overrepresentation in the naive pool did not explain this preferential usage. Only the TCRbeta chain was sequenced in bulk, so alphabeta pairing of public clonotypes could not be determined. Few CDR3 sequences were shared with other epitopes, and differences in sequencing approaches may have limited exact matching. Some 13 public clonotypes were found regardless of outcome; one public clonotype used V04-02/J02-02. High diversity was observed in NS3-1073 specific repertoires, and no significant differences in diversity were found between acute resolver, follow-up resolver and acute chronic samples.

V is clipped by 0 bases and J by 6 bases, and the sequence between their germline boundaries is 15 bases long. CDR1 LGHNA and CDR2 YNFKEQ were looked up in the germline V gene. CDR3 length: 15 amino acids, cysteine to phenylalanine. Only the CDR3 DNA stays, 45 bases, in frame from base 1. The intended sense of this specimen's time point label: acute HCV infection, within 168 days of estimated infection date. The HCV-specific TCR repertoires were analyzed directly ex vivo, and the sequenced cells were not first expanded in vitro. Enrolled in the Montreal Hepatitis C Cohort (HEPCO) in Canada, the donors were people who inject drugs, and these donors were followed every 3 months. Acute primary HCV infection was defined by a positive HCV RNA or antibody test following a negative test within the previous 24 weeks. A PE-labeled tetramer loaded with the NS3 peptide spanning residues 1073-1081 was used to stain HCV-specific cells. CD3, CD8 and CD45RO antibodies were used for surface staining, and dead cells were excluded with an aqua fixable dye. Several subjects who developed chronic infection, defined as HCV RNA positivity at 24 weeks, were also included in the cohort. Negative selection by means of the MACS CD8+ T cell Isolation Kit yielded CD8+ T cells from peripheral blood mononuclear cells recovered from cryopreservation by thawing. Cells were sorted on a BD FACSAria II cell sorter.

In its sample, this clone was seen a few times. Nothing much larger sits one base from this clone, and base qualities are not available. Genomic DNA was extracted from FACS-sorted cells, and TCRbeta chain sequencing was performed through the commercial immunoSEQ service. The paper's data handling went like this. The repertoire data were analyzed using ImmunoSEQ Analyzer software v3.0 and R v3.5.1. Only productive rearrangements were analyzed, because any sequences with stop codons or out-of-frame rearrangements were filtered out. The sequencing provider supplied the Simpson diversity, Shannon entropy, CDR3 length and nucleotide addition metrics. Clonotypes were categorized by frequency as dominant, sub-dominant, low or lowest abundance, and clonotypes below 0.1% were excluded from most analyses. A CDR3 amino acid clonotype was designated public if detected in at least two subjects at a cumulative frequency of at least 0.5%. This immuneACCESS table, as held by TCRdb, lists in-frame sequences with V and J called but not all clones. Of the missing ones, under half trace to an unresolved V gene in checked studies; the others have no known cause. The DNA gave D and trimming, while V, J and clone size come from that table. The sample profile shows some 4,000 clones; approximately 39% of them were found once. The ten largest account for 8.5% to 10% of the sample.

The sample in question was HCV NS3-1073 tetramer-sorted CD8+ T cells from PBMCs, obtained during acute infection. This specimen's cell subset or site label, per the study, means: FACS-sorted NS3-1073 tetramer+ CD8+ T cells. The V and J genes are TRBV4-2 and TRBJ2-7; the D gene may be TRBD1 or TRBD2, since each aligns over 6 bases. This receptor was identified in a man younger than 40 with chronic hepatitis C. Here the CDR3 is given as CASSQEPGAPGEQYF. The DNA is TGTGCCAGCAGCCAAGAGCCGGGGGCTCCGGGCGAGCAGTACTTC.